The 17 T cell receptor beta chains reported below all come from one sample, sequenced in a study of blood T cells in healthy people across ages. Next came a second PCR, run for 7 to 11 cycles, which used a sample-barcoded 5' primer along with a J-beta primer mix. A single record per CDR3 protein comes from TCRdb applying MiXCR to the 5' RACE reads. This table has about 1.8 million distinct CDR3 sequences, about 50% appearing once. Sequenced material: blood. The receptors come from a woman in her forties in good health.

The rearrangement uses TRBV7-9 and TRBJ1-1; D possibly corresponds to TRBD1 (6 bases). Germline V gene sequence: CDR1 SEHNR, CDR2 FQNEAQ (reference sequence). Between the trimmed V and J ends, which lost 1 base and 5 bases, there was a span of 17 bases. CDR3 length: 16 residues. The CDR3: CASSLGPPGVGTEAFF. CDR3 bases: TGTGCCAGCAGCTTAGGTCCGCCAGGGGTGGGAACTGAAGCTTTCTTT.

This clonotype was counted once. The V and J genes are TRBV11-3 and TRBJ2-1; 7 bases match TRBD1. J lost 9 bases, V lost 1 base, and 9 bases had no gene match. The CDR3 length is 15 residues. Germline loops: CDR1 SGHNT, CDR2 YENEEA. CDR3 in amino acids: CASSLGQGVPGEQFF. CDR3 bases: TGTGCCAGCAGCTTAGGACAGGGAGTACCAGGTGAGCAGTTCTTC.

This clonotype was recorded a few times. The rearrangement links TRBV5-1 to TRBJ2-1; TRBD1 matches 9 bases. Losses at the gene ends were 8 bases for V and 5 bases for J; bases not matched to a gene: 8. Germline assignment: CDR1 SGHRS and CDR2 YFSETQ. This CDR3 is built from 14 residues. Here the CDR3 reads CASQRGTGHNEQFF. CDR3 nucleotide sequence: TGCGCCAGTCAACGCGGGACAGGGCACAATGAGCAGTTCTTC.

This clonotype has only a few counts. The chain carries TRBV7-9 and TRBJ2-1; 11 nucleotides align to TRBD2. Germline V gene sequence: CDR1 SEHNR, CDR2 FQNEAQ (reference sequence). The trim removed 3 bases at V and 3 bases at J, leaving 4 bases unmatched. The CDR3 spans 16 residues. As DNA, the CDR3 is TGTGCCAGCAGCTTCTACCTAGCGGGGGGCTACAATGAGCAGTTCTTC. Residues: CASSFYLAGGYNEQFF.

The rearrangement links TRBV6-5 to TRBJ1-6, with 12 bases lining up with TRBD1. The CDR3 length is 16 residues. V shed 0 bases, J shed 9 bases, and the junction held 3 bases outside the gene matches. In germline, CDR1 is MNHEY, CDR2 SVGAGI. The DNA of the CDR3 is TGTGCCAGCAGTTACTCGGGGACAGGGGGCGGTTCACCCCTCCACTTT. This gives the protein CASSYSGTGGGSPLHF.

The table lists this clonotype with a count of one. The chain uses TRBV25-1 and TRBJ1-1, with D maybe TRBD1 (5 bases). Trimming stripped 5 bases from V and 6 bases from J, with 16 bases between. Germline V gives CDR1 MGHDK, CDR2 SYGVNS. The CDR3 runs to 14 residues. The CDR3 bases are TGTGCCAGCAGTAGGGGACCTGAAACATCTGAAGCTTTCTTT. Protein: CASSRGPETSEAFF.

This clonotype has just a few counts. The chain has TRBV20-1 and TRBJ1-4, with TRBD1 matching 7 bases. The CDR3 sequence is 14 residues long. The J segment lost 0 bases and the V segment lost 5 bases, leaving 3 bases of the junction unmatched. Germline values: CDR1 DFQATT, CDR2 SNEGSKA (reference sequence). The CDR3 sequence is CSAGRGTTNEKLFF. The DNA of the CDR3 is TGCAGTGCTGGCAGGGGGACAACTAATGAAAAACTGTTTTTT.

This clonotype was found a few times. The chain joins TRBV20-1 to TRBJ2-7, with D unresolved. The germline V gene has CDR1 DFQATT and CDR2 SNEGSKA (reference sequence). V was pared by 0 bases and J by 4 bases, with 7 bases between. The CDR3 totals 12 residues. The CDR3: CSARDIHYEQYF. The CDR3 DNA is TGCAGTGCTAGAGACATACATTACGAGCAGTACTTC.

This clonotype has more than one count but fewer than ten. This sequence joins TRBV20-1 and TRBJ2-1, with 10 positions matching TRBD1. The germline CDR1 and CDR2 sequences are DFQATT and SNEGSKA (reference sequence). The trim removed 7 bases at V and 4 bases at J, leaving 13 bases unmatched. There are 16 residues in the CDR3. The CDR3 protein is CSVPSPGQGIYNEQFF. CDR3 DNA: TGCAGTGTCCCAAGCCCGGGACAGGGGATTTACAATGAGCAGTTCTTC.

The V call is TRBV7-2, the J call TRBJ1-4; 7 positions match TRBD1. V lost 4 bases and J lost 6; bases outside the gene matches: 8. In germline, CDR1 is SGHTA, CDR2 FQGNSA. CDR3 length equals 15 residues. The CDR3 here is CASSSWEGADEKLFF. CDR3 DNA: TGTGCCAGCAGCTCTTGGGAGGGGGCGGATGAAAAACTGTTTTTT.

J is TRBJ2-1 and V is TRBV11-3, with TRBD1 matching over 9 bases. The junction had 11 bases not matched to a gene; V was cut back by 5 bases and J by 6 bases. Looked up from germline, CDR1 is SGHNT and CDR2 is YENEEA. The CDR3 has 16 residues. The DNA of the CDR3 is TGTGCCAGCAGCAAAACCGGGACAGGGAACAGCAATGAGCAGTTCTTC. It yields the protein CASSKTGTGNSNEQFF.

Only a few counts were recorded for this clonotype. The gene calls are TRBV20-1 and TRBJ2-5, with a tentative D call TRBD1 (5 bases). Germline values: CDR1 DFQATT, CDR2 SNEGSKA (reference sequence). Trimming stripped 6 bases from V and 11 bases from J, with 19 bases between. The CDR3 consists of 12 residues. CDR3 region: CSASKDSPEQYF. The CDR3, as DNA: TGCAGTGCCAGTAAAGACAGCCCTGAGCAGTACTTC.

A few counts support this clonotype. This sequence joins TRBV6-2 or TRBV6-3 and TRBJ1-5; weak D call: TRBD1 (6 bases). The CDR3 runs 17 residues. CDR1 is MNHEY and CDR2 is SVGEGT in the germline V gene. Trimming pared 0 bases from V and 1 base from J, leaving 13 bases between. CDR3 nucleotide sequence: TGTGCCAGCAGTTACTCGAACAGGGTGTTGAGCAATCAGCCCCAGCATTTT. Translated: CASSYSNRVLSNQPQHF.

The chain uses TRBV5-1 and TRBJ2-1, with 9 bases identical to TRBD2. The V gene end was trimmed by 4 bases and the J gene end by 9 bases; junction bases not matched to a gene: 14. The CDR3 contains 16 residues. In germline, CDR1 is SGHRS, CDR2 YFSETQ. CDR3 in amino acids: CASSKAEAGGPSEQFF. CDR3 nucleotides: TGCGCCAGCAGCAAGGCTGAGGCGGGGGGGCCTAGTGAGCAGTTCTTC.

This chain connects TRBV7-2 to TRBJ2-5, with 7 bases identical to TRBD2. Matching the DNA end better, TRBJ2-7 makes the J call doubtful. Germline V gives CDR1 SGHTA, CDR2 FQGNSA. The CDR3 has 17 amino acids. The CDR3 DNA is TGTGCCAGCAGCGGCCAAGGGAGGGGCCAGGATAGCGACGAGCAGTACTTC. Protein product: CASSGQGRGQDSDEQYF.

The gene calls are TRBV7-2 and TRBJ2-5, with D unclear. V shed 5 bases and J shed 5 bases, with 18 bases lying between them. CDR1 is SGHTA, CDR2 FQGNSA, per germline. The CDR3 contains 15 residues. CDR3 sequence reads: CASSLPFGARETQYF. CDR3 DNA: TGTGCCAGCAGCCTCCCGTTCGGAGCCAGGGAGACCCAGTACTTC.

This clonotype was observed a few times. This chain connects TRBV9 to TRBJ2-3; TRBD1 or TRBD2 may be the D gene (5 bases each). The V and J ends lost 7 bases and 4 bases respectively, with 19 bases between them. CDR1 SGDLS and CDR2 YYNGEE come from the germline V gene. The CDR3 length is 15 residues. The CDR3 sequence: CASGRGRGTADTQYF. CDR3 in DNA: TGTGCCAGCGGCCGGGGAAGGGGTACCGCAGATACGCAGTATTTT.